The 19 T cell receptor beta chains reported below all come from one sample, sequenced in a study of Graves' ophthalmopathy and Graves' hyperthyroidism. Using RNA transcripts, the TCR beta CDR3 regions were amplified. The authors performed first-round RT-PCR with HTBI primers and then a second-round multiplex PCR. TCRdb reanalysed the multiplex PCR reads using MiXCR and keeps one entry per CDR3 protein. The data hold about 740,000 distinct CDR3 sequences, with roughly 40% observed a single time. Sequences were obtained from peripheral blood. The receptors here all came from an adult man with Graves' ophthalmopathy.

The chain uses TRBV7-8 and TRBJ1-6; D remains ambiguous. The CDR3 runs 12 residues. Per the germline V gene, CDR1 is SGHVS and CDR2 is FQNEAQ. CDR3 residues: CARAWSDSPLHF. In DNA form, the CDR3 reads TGTGCTAGAGCCTGGTCTGATTCACCCCTCCACTTT.

This chain links TRBV10-3 with TRBJ1-1; D remains unclear. The V end was cut by 4 bases, the J end by 6 bases, with 12 bases between. This CDR3 has 13 amino acids. Germline-derived CDR1 and CDR2 are ENHRY and SYGVKD. CDR3 in amino acids: CAISGAEDSEAFF. The CDR3 region has the DNA TGTGCCATCAGTGGGGCAGAAGACTCTGAAGCTTTCTTT.

This clonotype was picked up a small number of times. In nucleotides, the CDR3 is TGCGCCAGCAGCCGTCAGCTGGGGGCCTCCGAGCAGTACTTC. Translation gives CASSRQLGASEQYF. The rearrangement links TRBV4-1 to TRBJ2-7; D might be TRBD1 (6 bases). Germline assignment: CDR1 MGHRA and CDR2 YSYEKL. The CDR3 loop spans 14 amino acids. V lost 4 bases to trimming and J lost 6 bases, with 16 bases between them.

The chain couples TRBV29-1 to TRBJ1-5, with 10 positions matching TRBD1. Germline trimming cut 6 bases from V and 2 bases from J; bases unmatched to any gene: 4. CDR1 and CDR2 (germline): SQVTM, ANQGSEA. The CDR3 runs 14 residues. The CDR3 region is CSVAGTGGNQPQHF. CDR3 coding DNA: TGCAGCGTGGCCGGGACAGGGGGCAATCAGCCCCAGCATTTT.

The count of this clonotype is one. The J gene is TRBJ2-6, the V gene TRBV10-1, with 7 bases identical to TRBD2. The V gene end was trimmed by 4 bases and the J gene end by 0 bases; junction bases not matched to a gene: 6. This CDR3 has 17 residues. Germline assignment: CDR1 WNHNN and CDR2 SYGVQD (reference sequence). The CDR3 DNA follows: TGCGCCAGCAGTGCTAGCGGTGGAGGCTCTGGGGCCAACGTCCTGACTTTC. Translation: CASSASGGGSGANVLTF.

This clonotype was seen many times. J is TRBJ2-5 and V is TRBV10-3, with no clear D. Germline values: CDR1 ENHRY, CDR2 SYGVKD. Trimming shortened V by 0 bases and J by 3 bases, and 11 bases separated the two germline ends. The CDR3 consists of 15 residues. The CDR3 spells CAISESSDNKETQYF. CDR3 bases: TGTGCCATCAGTGAGTCGAGCGACAACAAAGAGACCCAGTACTTC.

The V call is TRBV10-3, the J call TRBJ2-5, with D possibly matching TRBD2 (6 bases). The CDR3 loop spans 14 amino acids. V lost 8 bases and J lost 5, with 18 bases in between. Germline V lookup: CDR1 ENHRY, CDR2 SYGVKD. CDR3 sequence (DNA): TGTGCCATCTCGAAGAGGCGGGGCGTCGAGACCCAGTACTTC. As protein: CAISKRRGVETQYF.

The gene calls are TRBV29-1 and TRBJ1-4; TRBD1 agrees at 7 bases. The CDR3 loop spans 12 amino acids. Unmatched junction bases numbered 11, after V lost 6 bases and J lost 13 bases. CDR1 is SQVTM, CDR2 ANQGSEA, per germline. As DNA, the CDR3 is TGCAGCGTCGGGGACAGCGGAACGGGACTGTTTTTT. It encodes CSVGDSGTGLFF.

The table lists this clonotype with many counts. It is unclear where the CDR3 begins or ends on the DNA, so no DNA is shown, and the CDR3 is as TCRdb lists it. J is TRBJ2-5 and V is TRBV7-9; whether TRBD1, the table's D call, matches the DNA was not checked. A total of 19 residues make up the CDR3, ends included. Germline V lookup: CDR1 SEHNR, CDR2 FQNEAQ (reference sequence). CDR3 protein: CASSLSMAGGAGFLETQYF.

This clonotype was picked up many times. DNA for the CDR3: TGTGCCAGCAGCCCAGTCTCCATGACAGACAACTATGGCTACACCTTC. Translated, it gives CASSPVSMTDNYGYTF. The chain carries TRBV7-2 and TRBJ1-2; maybe TRBD1 (5 bases). Looked up from germline, CDR1 is SGHTA and CDR2 is FQGNSA. V lost 5 bases to trimming and J lost 2 bases, with 18 bases between them. The CDR3 contains 16 residues.

This sequence joins TRBV12-3 or TRBV12-4 and TRBJ1-4; TRBD1 matches at 7 bases. The CDR3 totals 14 residues. The junction had 4 bases not matched to a gene; V was cut back by 7 bases and J by 2 bases. CDR3 bases: TGTGCCAGCACCTCGGACAGGACTAATGAAAAACTGTTTTTT. Translation: CASTSDRTNEKLFF.

This clonotype appeared a few times. V and J are TRBV6-5 and TRBJ1-2; unclear D gene. V lost 5 bases, J lost 4 bases, and 17 bases lay in between. Germline lookup yields CDR1 MNHEY and CDR2 SVGAGI. There are 15 residues in the CDR3. The CDR3: CASSTLHGLGYGYTF. The CDR3 DNA reads as TGTGCCAGCAGTACGTTACACGGATTGGGCTATGGCTACACCTTC.

This clonotype was seen a handful of times. The V gene is TRBV19, the J gene TRBJ1-3, with unresolved D. Trimming removed 3 bases from V and 0 bases from J, with 15 bases in between. The CDR3 runs to 17 residues. The germline V gene encodes CDR1 LNHDA and CDR2 SQIVND (reference sequence). CDR3 amino acids: CASSITGRTYSGNTIYF. The CDR3, as DNA: TGTGCCAGTAGTATCACCGGACGAACCTACTCTGGAAACACCATATATTTT.

This clonotype was found many times. The V and J genes are TRBV10-3 and TRBJ1-2; 9 bases are a match to TRBD1. The J segment lost 5 bases and the V segment lost 5 bases, leaving 6 bases of the junction unmatched. Per the germline V gene, CDR1 is ENHRY and CDR2 is SYGVKD. The CDR3 totals 14 residues. The CDR3: CAISRDRAEYGYTF. The CDR3 DNA is TGTGCCATCAGTCGGGACAGGGCGGAGTATGGCTACACCTTC.

The table lists this clonotype with many counts. The chain links TRBV10-3 to TRBJ2-7, with 7 bases matching TRBD1. Germline lookup yields CDR1 ENHRY and CDR2 SYGVKD. V was clipped by 6 bases and J by 2 bases; unmatched bases: 10. The CDR3 length is 15 residues. This CDR3 reads CAISEPGQLTYEQYF. Written as DNA, the CDR3 is TGTGCCATCAGCGAGCCGGGACAGTTAACCTACGAGCAGTACTTC.

The CDR3 sequence is CSARLTSMETQYF. The CDR3 region has the DNA TGCAGTGCTAGACTGACTAGCATGGAGACCCAGTACTTC. The chain is built from TRBV20-1 and TRBJ2-5; 7 bases are shared with TRBD2. CDR3 length equals 13 residues. Unmatched junction bases numbered 5, after V lost 2 bases and J lost 5 bases. Germline V gene sequence: CDR1 DFQATT, CDR2 SNEGSKA (reference sequence).

This clonotype was detected many times. The rearrangement joins TRBV29-1 to TRBJ1-1; D perhaps matches TRBD1 (5 bases). CDR3 length equals 15 residues. The V end lost 2 bases, the J end lost 2 bases, and 15 bases lay between the germline ends. Germline CDR1 SQVTM, CDR2 ANQGSEA. DNA of the CDR3: TGCAGCGTTGAACCCCGGCGGGGGACTAACACTGAAGCTTTCTTT. As protein: CSVEPRRGTNTEAFF.

For this clonotype: A clone one base away is much larger, so this may be a read error. This CDR3 fails to terminate in the conserved phenylalanine or tryptophan, so it likely reflects a read error. This sequence joins TRBV5-1 and TRBJ2-5; 7 bases are a match to TRBD1. Germline CDR1 SGHRS, CDR2 YFSETQ. The CDR3 loop spans 14 amino acids. Germline trimming cut 3 bases from V and 5 bases from J; bases unmatched to any gene: 7. The CDR3: CASSSGQVKETQYL. The CDR3 DNA follows: TGCGCCAGCAGCTCCGGACAGGTGAAGGAGACCCAGTACCTC.

V is TRBV7-2 and J is TRBJ2-2; 9 bases match TRBD2. CDR1 is SGHTA and CDR2 is FQGNSA in the germline V gene. CDR3 length: 16 amino acids. V shed 5 bases and J 1 base; nucleotides not matched to a gene: 5. CDR3 protein: CASSVRLAVNTGELFF. For the CDR3, the DNA is TGTGCCAGCAGCGTCAGACTAGCGGTGAACACCGGGGAGCTGTTTTTT.